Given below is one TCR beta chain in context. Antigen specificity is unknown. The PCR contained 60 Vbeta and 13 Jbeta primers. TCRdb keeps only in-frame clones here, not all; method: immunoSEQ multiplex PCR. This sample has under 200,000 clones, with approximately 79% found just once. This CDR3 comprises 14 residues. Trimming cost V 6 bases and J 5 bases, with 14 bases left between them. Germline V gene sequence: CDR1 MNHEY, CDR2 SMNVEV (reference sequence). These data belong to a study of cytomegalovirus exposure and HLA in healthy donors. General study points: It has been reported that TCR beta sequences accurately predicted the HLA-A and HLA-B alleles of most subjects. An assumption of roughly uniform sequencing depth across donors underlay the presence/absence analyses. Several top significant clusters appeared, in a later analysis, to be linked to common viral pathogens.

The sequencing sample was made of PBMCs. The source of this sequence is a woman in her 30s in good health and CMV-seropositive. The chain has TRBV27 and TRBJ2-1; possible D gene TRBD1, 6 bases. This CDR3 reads CASSLPGQHNEQFF. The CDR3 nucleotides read TGTGCCAGCAGCCTCCCCGGACAGCACAATGAGCAGTTCTTC.